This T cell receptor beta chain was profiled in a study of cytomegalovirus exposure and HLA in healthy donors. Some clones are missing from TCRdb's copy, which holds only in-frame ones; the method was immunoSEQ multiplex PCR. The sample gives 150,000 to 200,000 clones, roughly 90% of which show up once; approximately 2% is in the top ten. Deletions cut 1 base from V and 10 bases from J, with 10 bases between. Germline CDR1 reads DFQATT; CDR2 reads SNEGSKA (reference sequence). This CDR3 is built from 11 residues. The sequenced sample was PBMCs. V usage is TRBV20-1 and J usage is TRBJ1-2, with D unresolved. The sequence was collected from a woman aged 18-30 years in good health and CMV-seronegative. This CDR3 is CSARGRGDYTF. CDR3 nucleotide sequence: TGCAGTGCTAGAGGTAGAGGCGACTACACCTTC.